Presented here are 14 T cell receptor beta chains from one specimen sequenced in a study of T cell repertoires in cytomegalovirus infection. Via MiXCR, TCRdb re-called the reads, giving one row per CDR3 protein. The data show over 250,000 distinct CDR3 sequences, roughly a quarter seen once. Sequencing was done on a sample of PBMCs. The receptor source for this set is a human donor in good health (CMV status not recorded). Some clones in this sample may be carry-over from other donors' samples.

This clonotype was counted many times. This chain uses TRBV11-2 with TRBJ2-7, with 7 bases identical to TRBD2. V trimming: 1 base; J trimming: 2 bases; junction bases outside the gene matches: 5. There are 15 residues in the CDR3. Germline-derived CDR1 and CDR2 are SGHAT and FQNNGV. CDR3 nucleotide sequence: TGTGCCAGCAGCTTAGGCGGGAGTAGGACCTACGAGCAGTACTTC. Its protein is CASSLGGSRTYEQYF.

DNA of the CDR3: TGTGCCAGCAGTGAAGGTGGCGGCTACACCGGGGAGCTGTTTTTT. Its translation is CASSEGGGYTGELFF. This chain links TRBV2 with TRBJ2-2; D gene uncertain. Germline assignment: CDR1 SNHLY and CDR2 FYNNEI. CDR3 length: 15 residues. The V end was cut by 1 base, the J end by 3 bases, with 9 bases between.

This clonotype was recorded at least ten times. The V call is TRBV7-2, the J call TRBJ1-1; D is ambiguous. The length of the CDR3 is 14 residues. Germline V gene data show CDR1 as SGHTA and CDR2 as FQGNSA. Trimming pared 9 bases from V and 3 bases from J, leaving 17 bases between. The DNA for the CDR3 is TGTGCCAGTAGGGTCGGTGGAGGGTACACTGAAGCTTTCTTT. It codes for CASRVGGGYTEAFF.

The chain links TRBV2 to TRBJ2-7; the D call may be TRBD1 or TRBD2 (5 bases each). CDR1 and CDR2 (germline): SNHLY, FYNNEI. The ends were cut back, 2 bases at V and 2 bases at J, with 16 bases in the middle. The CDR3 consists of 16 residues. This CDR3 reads CASSEPPGRITYEQYF. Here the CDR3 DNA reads TGTGCCAGCAGTGAACCACCGGGACGGATAACCTACGAGCAGTACTTC.

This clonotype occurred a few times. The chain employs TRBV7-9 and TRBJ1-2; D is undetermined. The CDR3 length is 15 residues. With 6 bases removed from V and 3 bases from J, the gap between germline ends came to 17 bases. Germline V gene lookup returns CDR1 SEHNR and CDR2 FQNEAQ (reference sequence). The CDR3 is CASSFPASGDYGYTF. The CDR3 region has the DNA TGTGCCAGCAGTTTTCCCGCCTCCGGGGACTATGGCTACACCTTC. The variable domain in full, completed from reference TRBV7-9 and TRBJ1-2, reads DTGVSQNPRHKITKRGQNVTFRCDPISEHNRLYWYRQTLGQGPEFLTYFQNEAQLEKSRLLSDRFSAERPKGSFSTLEIQRTEQGDSAMYLCASSFPASGDYGYTFGSGTRLTVV.

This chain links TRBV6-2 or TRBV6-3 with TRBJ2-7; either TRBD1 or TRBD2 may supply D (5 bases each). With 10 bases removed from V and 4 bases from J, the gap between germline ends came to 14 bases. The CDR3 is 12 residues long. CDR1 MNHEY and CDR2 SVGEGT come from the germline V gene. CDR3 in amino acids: CAIRDAGYEQYF. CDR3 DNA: TGTGCCATCCGGGACGCTGGTTACGAGCAGTACTTC.

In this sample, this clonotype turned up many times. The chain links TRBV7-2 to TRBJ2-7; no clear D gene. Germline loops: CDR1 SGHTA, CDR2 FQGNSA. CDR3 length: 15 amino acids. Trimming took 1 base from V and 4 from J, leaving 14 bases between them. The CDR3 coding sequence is TGTGCCAGCAGCTTAGGAGGCGGAAGAGGATACGAGCAGTACTTC. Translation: CASSLGGGRGYEQYF.

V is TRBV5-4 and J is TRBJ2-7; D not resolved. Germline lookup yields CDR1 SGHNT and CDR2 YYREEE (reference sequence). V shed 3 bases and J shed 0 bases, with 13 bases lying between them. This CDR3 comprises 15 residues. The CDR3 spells CASSSPGVSSYEQYF. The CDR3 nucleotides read TGTGCCAGCAGCTCCCCGGGTGTCAGCTCCTACGAGCAGTACTTC.

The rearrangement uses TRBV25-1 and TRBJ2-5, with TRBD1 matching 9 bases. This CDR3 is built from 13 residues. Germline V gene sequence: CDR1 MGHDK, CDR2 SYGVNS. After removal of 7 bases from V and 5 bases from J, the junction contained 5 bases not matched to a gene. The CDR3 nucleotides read TGTGCCAGCACCGGACAGGGGAAGGAGACCCAGTACTTC. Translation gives CASTGQGKETQYF.

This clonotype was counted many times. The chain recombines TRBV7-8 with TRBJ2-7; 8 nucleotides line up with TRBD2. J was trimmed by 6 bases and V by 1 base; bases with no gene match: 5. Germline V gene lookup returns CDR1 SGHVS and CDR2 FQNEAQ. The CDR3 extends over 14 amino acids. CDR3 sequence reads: CASSLVGTRGEQYF. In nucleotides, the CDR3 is TGTGCCAGCAGCTTAGTAGGGACTAGAGGCGAGCAGTACTTC. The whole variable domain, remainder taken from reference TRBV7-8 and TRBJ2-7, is GAGVSQSPRYKVAKRGQDVALRCDPISGHVSLFWYQQALGQGPEFLTYFQNEAQLDKSGLPSDRFFAERPEGSVSTLKIQRTQQEDSAVYLCASSLVGTRGEQYFGPGTRLTVT.

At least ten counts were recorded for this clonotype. The CDR3 protein is CASSLSRDYEQYF. The DNA for the CDR3 is TGTGCCAGCAGCTTATCCAGGGACTACGAGCAGTACTTC. This chain uses TRBV7-2 with TRBJ2-7; TRBD1 might be the D (5 bases). Trimming cost V 2 bases and J 3 bases, with 8 bases left between them. The CDR3 extends over 13 amino acids. The germline CDR1 and CDR2 sequences are SGHTA and FQGNSA.

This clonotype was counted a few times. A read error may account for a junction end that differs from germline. The CDR3 is CASSYSPAGGGNEQFF. Here the CDR3 DNA reads TGTGCCAGCAGTTACTCCCCAGCGGGAGGAGGCAATGAGCAGTTCTTT. The chain uses TRBV6-5 and TRBJ2-1, with 9 bases that match TRBD2. The CDR3 runs 16 residues. Per germline, CDR1 MNHEY and CDR2 SVGAGI.

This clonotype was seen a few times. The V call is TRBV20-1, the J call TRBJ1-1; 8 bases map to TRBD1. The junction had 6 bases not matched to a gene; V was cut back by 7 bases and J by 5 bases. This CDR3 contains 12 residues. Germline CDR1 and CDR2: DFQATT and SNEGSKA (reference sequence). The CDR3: CSVDRGWTEAFF. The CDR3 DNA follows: TGCAGTGTCGACAGGGGTTGGACTGAAGCTTTCTTT.

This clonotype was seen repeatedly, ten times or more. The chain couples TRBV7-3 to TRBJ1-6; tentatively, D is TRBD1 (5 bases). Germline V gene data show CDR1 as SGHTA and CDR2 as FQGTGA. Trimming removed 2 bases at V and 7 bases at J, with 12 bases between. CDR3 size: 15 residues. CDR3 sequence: CASSLAQGWNSPLHF. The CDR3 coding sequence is TGTGCCAGCAGCTTAGCCCAGGGATGGAATTCACCCCTCCACTTT.